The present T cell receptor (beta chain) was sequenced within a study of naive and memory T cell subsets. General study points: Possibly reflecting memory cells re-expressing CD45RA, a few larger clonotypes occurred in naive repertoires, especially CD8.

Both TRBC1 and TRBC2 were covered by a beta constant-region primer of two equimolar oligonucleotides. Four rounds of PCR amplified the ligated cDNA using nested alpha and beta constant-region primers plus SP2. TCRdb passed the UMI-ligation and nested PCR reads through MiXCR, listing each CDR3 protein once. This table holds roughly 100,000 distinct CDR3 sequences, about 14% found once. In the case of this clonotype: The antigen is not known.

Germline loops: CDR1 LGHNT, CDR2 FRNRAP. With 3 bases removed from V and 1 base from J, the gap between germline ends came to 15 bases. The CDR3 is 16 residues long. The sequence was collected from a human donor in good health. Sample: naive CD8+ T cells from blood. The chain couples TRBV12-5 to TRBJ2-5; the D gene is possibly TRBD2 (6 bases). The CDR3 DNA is TGTGCTAGTGGTTTTCTCAAAGCGGGCATCCAAGAGACCCAGTACTTC. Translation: CASGFLKAGIQETQYF.